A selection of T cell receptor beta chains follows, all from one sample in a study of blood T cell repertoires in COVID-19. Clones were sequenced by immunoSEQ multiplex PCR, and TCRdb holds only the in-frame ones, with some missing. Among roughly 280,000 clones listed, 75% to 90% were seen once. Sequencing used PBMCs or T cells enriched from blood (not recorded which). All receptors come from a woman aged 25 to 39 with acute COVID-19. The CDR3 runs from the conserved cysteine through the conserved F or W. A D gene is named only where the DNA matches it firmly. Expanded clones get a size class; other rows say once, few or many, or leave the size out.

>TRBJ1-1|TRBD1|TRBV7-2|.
TGTGCCAGCCTCCGACTTCCGGGACAGGGGATTGGCAGCACTGAAGCTTTCTTT
CASLRLPGQGIGSTEAFF
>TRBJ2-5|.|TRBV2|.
TGTGCCAGCAGTGACTATGGGACTGGTGGATGGAAAGAGACCCAGTACTTC
CASSDYGTGGWKETQYF
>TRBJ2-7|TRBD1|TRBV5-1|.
TGCGCCAGCAAAAGTCTTCTCGGGACAGGGGGGAGCGAGCAGTACTTC
CASKSLLGTGGSEQYF
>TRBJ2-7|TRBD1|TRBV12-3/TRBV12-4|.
TGTGCCAGCAGCCCGACAGGGCCCTACGAGCAGTACTTC
CASSPTGPYEQYF
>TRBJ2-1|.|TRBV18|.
TGTGCCAGCTCACCTACAGGAGCCTATGAGCAGTTCTTC
CASSPTGAYEQFF
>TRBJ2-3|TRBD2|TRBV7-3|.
TGTGCCAGCAGCTCCCGACTAGCGGGAGGGTCAGATACGCAGTATTTT
CASSSRLAGGSDTQYF
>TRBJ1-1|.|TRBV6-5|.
TGTGCCAGCAGGCGAGGCAGTGTGAACACTGAAGCTTTCTTT
CASRRGSVNTEAFF
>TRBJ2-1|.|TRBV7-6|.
TGTGCTACGGGTAGTAGCTCCTACAATGAGCAGTTCTTC
CATGSSSYNEQFF
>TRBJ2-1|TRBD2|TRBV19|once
TGTGCCAGTAGTAACGCGGGAGGGCCTAGCAATGAGCAGTTCTTC
CASSNAGGPSNEQFF
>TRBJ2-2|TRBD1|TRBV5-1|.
TGCGCCAGCAGCTCGGGACAGGGACAAGGCACCGGGGAGCTGTTTTTT
CASSSGQGQGTGELFF
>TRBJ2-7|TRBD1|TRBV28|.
TGTGCCAGCAGTTTAGGGGGACAGGGGTCCGAGCAGTACTTC
CASSLGGQGSEQYF